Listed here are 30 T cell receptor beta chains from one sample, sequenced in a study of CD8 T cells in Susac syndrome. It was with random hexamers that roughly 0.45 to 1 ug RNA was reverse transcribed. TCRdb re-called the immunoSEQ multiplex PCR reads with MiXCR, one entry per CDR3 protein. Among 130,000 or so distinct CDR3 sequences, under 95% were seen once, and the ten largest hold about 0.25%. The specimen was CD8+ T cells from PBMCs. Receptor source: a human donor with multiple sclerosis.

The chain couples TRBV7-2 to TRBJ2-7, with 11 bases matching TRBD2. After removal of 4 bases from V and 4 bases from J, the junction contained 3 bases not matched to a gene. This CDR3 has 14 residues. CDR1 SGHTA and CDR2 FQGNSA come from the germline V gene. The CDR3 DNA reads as TGTGCCAGCAGCTACGGGACTAGCGGTTACGAGCAGTACTTC. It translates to CASSYGTSGYEQYF.

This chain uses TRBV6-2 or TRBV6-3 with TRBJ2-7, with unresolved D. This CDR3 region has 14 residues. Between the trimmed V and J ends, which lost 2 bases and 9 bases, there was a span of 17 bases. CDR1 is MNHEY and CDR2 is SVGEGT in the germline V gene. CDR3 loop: CASSYVSGLRRQYF. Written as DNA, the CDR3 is TGTGCCAGCAGTTACGTCTCAGGATTACGGCGGCAGTACTTC.

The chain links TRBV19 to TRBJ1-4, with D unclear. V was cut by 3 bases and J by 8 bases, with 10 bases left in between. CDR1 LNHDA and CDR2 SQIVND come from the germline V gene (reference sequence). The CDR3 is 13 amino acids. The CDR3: CASSMDGNEKLFF. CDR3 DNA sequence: TGTGCCAGTAGTATGGACGGGAACGAAAAACTGTTTTTT.

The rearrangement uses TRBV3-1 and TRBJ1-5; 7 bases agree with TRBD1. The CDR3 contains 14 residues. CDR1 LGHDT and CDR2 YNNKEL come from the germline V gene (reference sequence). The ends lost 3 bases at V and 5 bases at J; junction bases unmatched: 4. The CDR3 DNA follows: TGTGCCAGCAGCCAGGACAGGCATTATCAGCCCCAGCATTTT. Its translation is CASSQDRHYQPQHF.

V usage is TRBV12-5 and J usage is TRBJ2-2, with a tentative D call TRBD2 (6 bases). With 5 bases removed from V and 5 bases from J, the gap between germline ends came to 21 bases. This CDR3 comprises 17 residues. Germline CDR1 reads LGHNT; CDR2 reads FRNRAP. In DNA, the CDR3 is TGTGCTAGTGGTCCCCCCGTGGCGACCGCGGGGACCGGGGAGCTGTTTTTT. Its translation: CASGPPVATAGTGELFF.

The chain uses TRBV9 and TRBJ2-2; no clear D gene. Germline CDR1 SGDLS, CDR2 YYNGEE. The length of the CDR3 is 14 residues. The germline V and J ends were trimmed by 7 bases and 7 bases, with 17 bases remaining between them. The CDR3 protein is CASSRNPGGGELFF. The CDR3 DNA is TGTGCCAGCTCTCGAAACCCGGGTGGCGGGGAGCTGTTTTTT.

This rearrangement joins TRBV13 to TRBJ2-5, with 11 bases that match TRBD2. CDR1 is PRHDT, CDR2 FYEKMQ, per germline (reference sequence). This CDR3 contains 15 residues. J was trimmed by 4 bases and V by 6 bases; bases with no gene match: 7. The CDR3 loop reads CASRLAGAELETQYF. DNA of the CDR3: TGTGCCAGCAGACTAGCGGGGGCAGAGCTAGAGACCCAGTACTTC.

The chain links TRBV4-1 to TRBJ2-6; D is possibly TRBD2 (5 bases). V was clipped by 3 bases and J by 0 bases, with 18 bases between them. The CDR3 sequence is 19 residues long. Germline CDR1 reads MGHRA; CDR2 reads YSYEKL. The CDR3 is CASSHFGVEGSSGANVLTF. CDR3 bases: TGCGCCAGCAGCCACTTCGGGGTAGAGGGCAGCTCTGGGGCCAACGTCCTGACTTTC.

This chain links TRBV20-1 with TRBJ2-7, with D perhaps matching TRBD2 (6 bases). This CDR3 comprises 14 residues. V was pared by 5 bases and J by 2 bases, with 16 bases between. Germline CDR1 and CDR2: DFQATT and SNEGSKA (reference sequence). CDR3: CSAPRVAETYEQYF. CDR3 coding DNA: TGCAGTGCTCCCCGGGTAGCGGAGACCTACGAGCAGTACTTC.

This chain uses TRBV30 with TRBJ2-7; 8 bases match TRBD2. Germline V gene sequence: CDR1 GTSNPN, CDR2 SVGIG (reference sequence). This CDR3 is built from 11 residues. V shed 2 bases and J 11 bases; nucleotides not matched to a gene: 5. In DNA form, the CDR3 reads TGTGCCTGGAGTAATGGACTAGCTGAGTACTTC. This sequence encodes CAWSNGLAEYF.

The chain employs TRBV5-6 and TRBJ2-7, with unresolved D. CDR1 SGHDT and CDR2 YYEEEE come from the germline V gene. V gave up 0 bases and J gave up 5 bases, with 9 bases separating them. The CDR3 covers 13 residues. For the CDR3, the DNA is TGTGCCAGCAGCTTGGCAACCTCGGACGAGCAGTACTTC. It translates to CASSLATSDEQYF.

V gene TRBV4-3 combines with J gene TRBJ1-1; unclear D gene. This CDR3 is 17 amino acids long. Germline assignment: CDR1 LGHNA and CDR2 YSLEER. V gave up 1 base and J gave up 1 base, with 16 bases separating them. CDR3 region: CASSQVSEGTANTEAFF. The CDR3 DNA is TGCGCCAGCAGCCAAGTCTCGGAGGGAACAGCGAACACTGAAGCTTTCTTT.

The CDR3 nucleotides are TGCAGTGCTAGAGATGTGGGTGGGAGCCGCGATACGCAGTATTTT. This sequence encodes CSARDVGGSRDTQYF. V usage is TRBV20-1 and J usage is TRBJ2-3, with a possible D match to TRBD2 (5 bases). Trimming shortened V by 0 bases and J by 6 bases, and 16 bases separated the two germline ends. CDR1 is DFQATT, CDR2 SNEGSKA, per germline (reference sequence). The CDR3 has 15 residues.

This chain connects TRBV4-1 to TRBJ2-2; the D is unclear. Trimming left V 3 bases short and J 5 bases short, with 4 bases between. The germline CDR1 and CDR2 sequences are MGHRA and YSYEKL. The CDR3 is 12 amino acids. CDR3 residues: CASSHMTGELFF. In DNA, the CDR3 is TGCGCCAGCAGCCATATGACCGGGGAGCTGTTTTTT.

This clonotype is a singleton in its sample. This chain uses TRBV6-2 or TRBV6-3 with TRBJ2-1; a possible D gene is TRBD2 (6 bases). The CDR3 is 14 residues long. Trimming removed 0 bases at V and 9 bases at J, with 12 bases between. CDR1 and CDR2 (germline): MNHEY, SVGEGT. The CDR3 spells CASSYSTLGGEQFF. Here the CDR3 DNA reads TGTGCCAGCAGTTACTCGACGCTGGGGGGTGAGCAGTTCTTC.

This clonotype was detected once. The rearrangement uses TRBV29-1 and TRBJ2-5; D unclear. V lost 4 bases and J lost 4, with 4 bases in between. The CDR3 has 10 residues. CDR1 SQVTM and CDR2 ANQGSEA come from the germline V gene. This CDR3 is CSVVVETQYF. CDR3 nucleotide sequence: TGCAGCGTTGTAGTAGAGACCCAGTACTTC.

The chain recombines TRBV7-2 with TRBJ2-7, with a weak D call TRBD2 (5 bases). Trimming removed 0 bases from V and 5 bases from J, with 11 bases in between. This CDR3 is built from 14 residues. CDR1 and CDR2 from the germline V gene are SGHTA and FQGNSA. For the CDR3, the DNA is TGTGCCAGCAGCTTAGCGGGAGCTCGAGACGAGCAGTACTTC. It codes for CASSLAGARDEQYF.

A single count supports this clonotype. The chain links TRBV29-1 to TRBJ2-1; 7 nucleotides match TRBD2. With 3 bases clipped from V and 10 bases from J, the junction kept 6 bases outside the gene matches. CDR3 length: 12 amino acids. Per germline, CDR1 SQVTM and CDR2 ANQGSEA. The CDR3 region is CSVDGGVGEQFF. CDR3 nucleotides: TGCAGCGTTGATGGGGGGGTCGGGGAGCAGTTCTTC.

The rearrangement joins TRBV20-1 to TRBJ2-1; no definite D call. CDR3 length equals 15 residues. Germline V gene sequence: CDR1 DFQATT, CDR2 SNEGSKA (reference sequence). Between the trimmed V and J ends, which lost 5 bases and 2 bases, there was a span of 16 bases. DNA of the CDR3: TGCAGTGCTTCCTCGTACGCCGATGCCTACAATGAGCAGTTCTTC. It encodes CSASSYADAYNEQFF.

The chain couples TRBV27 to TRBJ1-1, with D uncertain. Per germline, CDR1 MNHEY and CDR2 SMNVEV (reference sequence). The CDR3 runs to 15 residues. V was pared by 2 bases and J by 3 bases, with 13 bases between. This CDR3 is CASSLQSSLYTEAFF. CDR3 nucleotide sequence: TGTGCCAGCAGTTTACAGTCTTCACTTTACACTGAAGCTTTCTTT.

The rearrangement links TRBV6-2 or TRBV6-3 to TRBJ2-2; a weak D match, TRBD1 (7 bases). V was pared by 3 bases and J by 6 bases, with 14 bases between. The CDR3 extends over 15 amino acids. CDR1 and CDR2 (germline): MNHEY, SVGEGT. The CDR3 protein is CASSYYAGGSGELFF. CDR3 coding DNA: TGTGCCAGCAGTTATTACGCAGGGGGGTCCGGGGAGCTGTTTTTT.

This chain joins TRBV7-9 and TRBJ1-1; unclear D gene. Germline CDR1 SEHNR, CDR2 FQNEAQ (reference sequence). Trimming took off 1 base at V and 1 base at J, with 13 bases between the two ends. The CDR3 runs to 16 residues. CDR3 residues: CASSLGSRAANTEAFF. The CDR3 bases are TGTGCCAGCAGCTTAGGATCGAGGGCAGCGAACACTGAAGCTTTCTTT.

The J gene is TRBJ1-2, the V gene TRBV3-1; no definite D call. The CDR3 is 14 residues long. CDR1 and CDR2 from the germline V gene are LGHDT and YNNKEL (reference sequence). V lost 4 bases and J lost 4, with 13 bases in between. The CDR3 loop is CASSPGVGFYGYTF. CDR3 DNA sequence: TGTGCCAGCAGCCCAGGCGTTGGATTCTATGGCTACACCTTC.

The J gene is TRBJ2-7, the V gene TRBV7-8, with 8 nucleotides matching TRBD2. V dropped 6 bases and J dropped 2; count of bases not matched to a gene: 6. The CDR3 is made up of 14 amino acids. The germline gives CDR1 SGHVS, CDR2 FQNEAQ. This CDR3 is CASRDTSGTYEQYF. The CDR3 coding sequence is TGTGCCAGCAGGGACACTAGCGGAACCTACGAGCAGTACTTC.

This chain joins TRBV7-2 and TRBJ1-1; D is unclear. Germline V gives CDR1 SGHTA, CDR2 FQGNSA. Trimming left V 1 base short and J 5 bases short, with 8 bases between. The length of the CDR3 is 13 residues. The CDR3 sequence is CASSLVWTTEAFF. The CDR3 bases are TGTGCCAGCAGCTTAGTGTGGACGACTGAAGCTTTCTTT.

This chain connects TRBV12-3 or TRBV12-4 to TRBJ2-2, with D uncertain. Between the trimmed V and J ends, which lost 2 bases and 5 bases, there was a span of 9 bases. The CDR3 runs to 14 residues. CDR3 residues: CASSLLVGTGELFF. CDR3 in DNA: TGTGCCAGCAGTTTACTGGTAGGAACCGGGGAGCTGTTTTTT.

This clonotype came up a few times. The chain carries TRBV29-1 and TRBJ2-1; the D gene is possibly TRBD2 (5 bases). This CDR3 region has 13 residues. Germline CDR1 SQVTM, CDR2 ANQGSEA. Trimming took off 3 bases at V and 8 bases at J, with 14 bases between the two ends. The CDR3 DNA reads TGCAGCGTTGATGGGAGAGGAAGGGATGAGCAGTTCTTC. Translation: CSVDGRGRDEQFF.

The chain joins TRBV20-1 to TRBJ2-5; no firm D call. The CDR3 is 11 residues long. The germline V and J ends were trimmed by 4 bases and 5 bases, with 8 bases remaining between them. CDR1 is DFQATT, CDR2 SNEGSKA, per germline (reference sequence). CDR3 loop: CSATPGETQYF. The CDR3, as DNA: TGCAGTGCTACTCCCGGGGAGACCCAGTACTTC.

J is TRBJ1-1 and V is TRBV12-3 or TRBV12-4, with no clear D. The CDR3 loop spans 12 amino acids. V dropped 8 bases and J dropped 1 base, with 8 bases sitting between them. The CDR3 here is CASAPGNTEAFF. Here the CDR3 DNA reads TGTGCCAGCGCCCCTGGGAACACTGAAGCTTTCTTT.

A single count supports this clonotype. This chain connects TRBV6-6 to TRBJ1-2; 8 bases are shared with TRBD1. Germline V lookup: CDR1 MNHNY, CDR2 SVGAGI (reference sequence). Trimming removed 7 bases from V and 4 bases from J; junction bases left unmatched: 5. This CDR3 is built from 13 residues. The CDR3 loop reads CASTDRGLYGYTF. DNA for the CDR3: TGTGCCAGCACTGACAGGGGACTCTATGGCTACACCTTC.